A selection of T cell receptor beta chains follows, all from one sample in a study of regulatory T cells in long-lasting Graves disease. TCRdb fed the multiplex PCR reads into MiXCR, producing one record per CDR3 protein. The table lists hundreds of thousands of distinct CDR3 sequences, 15% to 20% of them singletons. Separately, the same data were catalogued under a study of T cells in Graves' hyperthyroidism and ophthalmopathy.

Sample: peripheral blood mononuclear cells (PBMCs), taken at new diagnosis, from a patient treated with antithyroid drugs. The receptors derive from a middle-aged woman with Graves disease. Both conserved end residues are part of each CDR3. D genes are given only for firm matches. Not every row has a clone size; where given, it reads once, few, many or a size class.

v_call	d_call	j_call	clone_size	cdr3_nt	cdr3_aa
TRBV5-1	TRBD2	TRBJ2-1	many	TGTGCCAGCAGTCAAACTAGCGGGGGCTCCTACAATGAGCAGTTCTTC	CASSQTSGGSYNEQFF
TRBV29-1	.	TRBJ1-3	.	TGCAGCGTTTACAGGGAGGCTGGAAACACCATATATTTT	CSVYREAGNTIYF
TRBV19	.	TRBJ2-3	.	TGTGCCAGTAGTATTCGGTTCGACAGGCTTAGCACAGATACGCAGTATTTT	CASSIRFDRLSTDTQYF
TRBV5-6	TRBD1	TRBJ1-2	few	TGTGCCAGCAGCACGGGGGACAGGGACTATGGCTACACCTTC	CASSTGDRDYGYTF
TRBV5-1	.	TRBJ2-3	many	TGCGCCAGCAGCCTACCTCAGGACAGCACTAGCACAGATACGCAGTATTTT	CASSLPQDSTSTDTQYF
TRBV12-3/TRBV12-4	TRBD1	TRBJ1-6	many	TGTGCCAGCAGTACGGGACAGGGCGCCGTTAACCCAAATTCACCCCTCCACTTT	CASSTGQGAVNPNSPLHF
TRBV7-9	.	TRBJ2-1	many	TGTGCCAGCAGCGGGGGGGCCGGGGGTGAGCAGTTCTTC	CASSGGAGGEQFF
TRBV12-3/TRBV12-4	.	TRBJ1-6	.	TGTGCCAGCAGCAACTCAGGGGTTGTCGGGTCACCCCTCCACTTT	CASSNSGVVGSPLHF
TRBV15	.	TRBJ1-2	.	TGTGCCACCAGCGTCTCACCCACGGATTATGGCTACACCTTC	CATSVSPTDYGYTF
TRBV7-2	.	TRBJ2-5	many	TGTGCCAGCAGCCCCGTCGTTGCGGGCGGAACCCAGTACTTC	CASSPVVAGGTQYF
TRBV6-1	.	TRBJ1-1	many	TGTGCCAGCAGTGACCCCGGGACGGGTAACACTGAAGCTTTCTTT	CASSDPGTGNTEAFF
TRBV11-2	TRBD1	TRBJ2-6	.	TGTGCCAGCAGCTTAGCGGACAGGGCTGGGGCCAACGTCCTGACTTTC	CASSLADRAGANVLTF
TRBV7-6	.	TRBJ2-3	once	TGTGCCAGCAGCTTAGCCCTGCGGGATGACGATACGCAGTATTTT	CASSLALRDDDTQYF
TRBV6-1	.	TRBJ2-2	few	TGTGCCACCCTAGGGGGAAACACCGGGGAGCTGTTTTTT	CATLGGNTGELFF
TRBV4-1	.	TRBJ1-4	.	TGCGCCAGCAGCCAAGATCCAGGGACTAATGAAAAACTGTTTTTT	CASSQDPGTNEKLFF
TRBV20-1	.	TRBJ1-2	once	TGCAGTGCTAGAGATCCGAGGGGTGATACTGGCTACGCCTTC	CSARDPRGDTGYAF
TRBV29-1	.	TRBJ2-4	.	TGCAGCGCCCGGGAGATAGCCAAAAACATTCAGTACTTC	CSAREIAKNIQYF
TRBV12-3/TRBV12-4	.	TRBJ1-2	many	TGTGCCAGCACTCAGCAGCTTCATATCTATGGCTACACCTTC	CASTQQLHIYGYTF
TRBV3-1	.	TRBJ2-5	.	TGTGCCAGCAGCCCCGGTGAATCCCGCGGGGAGACCCAGTACTTC	CASSPGESRGETQYF
TRBV2	.	TRBJ1-5	many	TGTGCCAGCAGTGAAGGACAGTCCTACAGTCAGCCCCAGCATTTT	CASSEGQSYSQPQHF
TRBV3-1	TRBD1	TRBJ1-2	few	TGTGCCAGCAGCCAAACAGGGGTCGGCGGCTACACCTTC	CASSQTGVGGYTF
TRBV20-1	TRBD1	TRBJ2-7	many	TGCAGTGCTCTGGACAGGGGGCTCTACGAGCAGTACTTC	CSALDRGLYEQYF
TRBV4-1	TRBD2	TRBJ2-1	.	TGCGCCAGCAGCCAACGACTAGCGGGGAGTTGGGGTGAGCAGTTCTTC	CASSQRLAGSWGEQFF
TRBV2	TRBD2	TRBJ2-7	many	TGTGCCAGCGGGACTAGCGGGGGACCTATATGGGACTTC	CASGTSGGPIWDF
TRBV12-3/TRBV12-4	TRBD1	TRBJ1-5	.	TGTGCCAGCAGCCGAGGGGACAGGGCGAGCAATCAGCCCCAGCATTTT	CASSRGDRASNQPQHF
TRBV28	.	TRBJ1-1	many	TGTGCCAGCAGCCTGTGGCAGGTGGGCACTGAAGCTTTCTTT	CASSLWQVGTEAFF
TRBV10-3	.	TRBJ2-7	.	TGTGCCATCAGTGAGTCTGGGGGGTACGGGGACGAGCAGTACTTC	CAISESGGYGDEQYF
TRBV28	TRBD1	TRBJ2-1	.	TGTGCCAGCTTAAACAGGGGCGTCTATGAGCAGTTCTTC	CASLNRGVYEQFF
TRBV2	.	TRBJ2-2	.	TGTGTCAGCAAACGGGGGTACACCGGGGAGCTGTTTTTT	CVSKRGYTGELFF
TRBV11-2	TRBD2	TRBJ2-3	many	TGTGCCAGCAGCCCGATACTAGCGGGGGGGCTTGGAGATACGCAGTATTTT	CASSPILAGGLGDTQYF
TRBV12-3/TRBV12-4	TRBD1	TRBJ2-3	few	TGTGCCAGCACCCAAAGAGGGGGCCCTTTATACACAGATACGCAGTATTTT	CASTQRGGPLYTDTQYF
TRBV7-9	TRBD2	TRBJ2-2	.	TGTGCCAGCAGCCCGCGGGGGGGCGTCACCGGGGAGCTGTTTTTT	CASSPRGGVTGELFF
TRBV6-1	TRBD1	TRBJ2-7	many	TGTGCCAGCAGTGCCGGACAGGAATTGTCCTACGAGCAGTACTTC	CASSAGQELSYEQYF
TRBV5-1	.	TRBJ2-5	once	TGCGCCAGCAGCTTCCGGGACCCTACGGTGACCCAGTACTTC	CASSFRDPTVTQYF
TRBV11-2	.	TRBJ2-7	many	TGTGCCAGCAGCTTAGGATTCGGGCGGGACGAGCAGTACTTC	CASSLGFGRDEQYF
TRBV20-1	.	TRBJ1-5	many	TGCAGTGCTAGACCACCCGGGGGGAATCGGCAGCCCCAGCATTTT	CSARPPGGNRQPQHF
TRBV28	TRBD1	TRBJ1-2	many	TGTGCCATCCTTCCCACCGGGACAGTGAACTATGGCTACACCTTC	CAILPTGTVNYGYTF
TRBV7-3	TRBD2	TRBJ2-1	few	TGTGCCAGCAGCCTAACTAGCGGGGGGGGGTATGAGCAGTTCTTC	CASSLTSGGGYEQFF
TRBV28	TRBD1	TRBJ1-6	.	TGTGCCAGCAGCCCGGGACAGGATCGATCACCCCTCCACTTT	CASSPGQDRSPLHF
TRBV7-2	.	TRBJ1-5	few	TGTGCCAGCAGCTTAGTGGCAGGGGTTCAGCCCCAGCATTTT	CASSLVAGVQPQHF
TRBV19	.	TRBJ1-2	.	TGTGCCAGTAGTATAGGGCAGGGCCCCTATGGCTACACCTTC	CASSIGQGPYGYTF
TRBV2	TRBD2	TRBJ2-7	many	TGTGCCAGCAGTGAAGCGGCTAGCGGGTACGAGCAGTACTTC	CASSEAASGYEQYF
TRBV12-3/TRBV12-4	.	TRBJ2-1	.	TGTGCCAGCAGCCCCATCAGGGGGGGGGGGACCTACAATGAGCAGTTCTTC	CASSPIRGGGTYNEQFF
TRBV11-2	.	TRBJ1-6	few	TGTGCCAGCAGCTTCGGTGGTTCACCCCTCCACTTT	CASSFGGSPLHF
TRBV29-1	.	TRBJ1-2	.	TGCAGCGCCCCAGGGGCCTCACACGGAGATGGCTACACCTTC	CSAPGASHGDGYTF
TRBV12-3/TRBV12-4	.	TRBJ1-5	few	TGTGCCACCTCGGGACAAATCAATCAGCCCCAGCATTTT	CATSGQINQPQHF
TRBV24-1	.	TRBJ1-5	few	TGTGCCACCAGTGATACAAGGGGACTGCAAAATCAGCCCCAGCATTTT	CATSDTRGLQNQPQHF
TRBV28	TRBD1	TRBJ2-7	few	TGTGCCAGCAGTCTTTTGAGGGGGACAGTAACCTACGAGCAGTACTTC	CASSLLRGTVTYEQYF
TRBV19	TRBD1	TRBJ1-1	few	TGTGCCAGCTTGGACAGGGGAGACACTGAAGCTTTCTTT	CASLDRGDTEAFF
TRBV7-2	.	TRBJ2-7	few	TGTGCCAGCAGCTTAAGGACCCCCTCCTACGAGCAGTACTTC	CASSLRTPSYEQYF
TRBV7-9	.	TRBJ2-3	.	TGTGCCAGCAGCGCTACGCCGGACCTAGGGTATTTT	CASSATPDLGYF
TRBV20-1	TRBD1	TRBJ1-2	.	TGCAGTGCTAGTCGAGACGGGGGACAGGGAAATGGCTACACCTTC	CSASRDGGQGNGYTF
TRBV2	.	TRBJ2-4	.	TGTGCCAGCAGTGAAAGAGTAGCCAAAAACATTCAGTACTTC	CASSERVAKNIQYF
TRBV7-2	TRBD1	TRBJ1-5	.	TGTGCCAGCAGCTTTAGTGCAGGGGGGGAACAGCCCCAGCATTTT	CASSFSAGGEQPQHF
TRBV20-1	.	TRBJ2-1	many	TGCAGTGCTCCCGCCGGGCCCTCCGGGACCTACAATGAGCAGTTCTTC	CSAPAGPSGTYNEQFF
TRBV5-8	.	TRBJ2-1	few	TGTGCCAGCAGCTGGCGAGGAGCAGGGATCCCCTACAATGAGCAGTTCTTC	CASSWRGAGIPYNEQFF
TRBV7-9	.	TRBJ2-3	.	TGTGCCGGCAGGCGCTTAACAGATACGCAGTATTTT	CAGRRLTDTQYF
TRBV14	TRBD1	TRBJ1-2	.	TGTGCCAGCTCGAGACAGGGGGCGTACTATGGCTACACCTTC	CASSRQGAYYGYTF
TRBV10-3	.	TRBJ1-6	few	TGTGCCATCAAGGCGGGGGGGCCTAATAATTCACCCCTCCACTTT	CAIKAGGPNNSPLHF